The clone carrying this T cell receptor (beta chain) occurred once. Its antigen is not identified. TCRdb reprocessed the 5' RACE reads via MiXCR and lists one record per CDR3 protein. The table shows 250,000 to 350,000 distinct CDR3 sequences, with 14% occurring only once. This CDR3 has 14 residues. V was clipped by 6 bases and J by 7 bases, with 13 bases between them. CDR1 is MGHRA, CDR2 YSYEKL, per germline. The source of the sample is a study of T-cell memory formation after mild COVID-19. Findings and limits, study-wide: CD4+ contracting clones lay mainly in CM and EM, CD8+ ones in EMRA.

The origin of this receptor is a man aged 18-30 years who had mild COVID-19 (a few samples of this study predate the infection). Cell type and time point are not known. The sequencing input was PBMCs or a T cell subset sorted from them (not recorded which). This chain joins TRBV4-1 and TRBJ1-6; D is unclear. The CDR3 DNA is TGCGCCAGCAGGCTGCCGGGCCTGAATTCACCCCTCCACTTT. Translated, it gives CASRLPGLNSPLHF.